The TCR beta chain described here comes from a study of T cell responses to AZD1222 COVID-19 vaccine. Profiled with immunoSEQ multiplex PCR; TCRdb holds only in-frame clones, not every one. The table records over 100,000 clones, 87% of them present only once. Pooled samples include second doses given at about 4 or 12 weeks. V lost 6 bases to trimming and J lost 8 bases; unmatched junction nucleotides: 9. The germline V gene has CDR1 LNHDA and CDR2 SQIVND (reference sequence). This CDR3 contains 13 residues. The source of this sequence is an adult who received the AZD1222 COVID-19 vaccine. The sample consisted of peripheral blood, taken 28 days after the second AZD1222 dose. This chain connects TRBV19 to TRBJ1-2; the match to TRBD1 covers 7 bases. CDR3 in DNA: TGTGCCAGTAGCCATGGGACAGATAACGGCTACACCTTC. Translation gives CASSHGTDNGYTF. Filled out from reference TRBV19 and TRBJ1-2, the complete variable domain reads DGGITQSPKYLFRKEGQNVTLSCEQNLNHDAMYWYRQDPGQGLRLIYYSQIVNDFQKGDIAEGYSVSREKKESFPLTVTSAQKNPTAFYLCASSHGTDNGYTFGSGTRLTVV.